The clone carrying this T cell receptor (beta chain) was counted once. This CDR3 contains 13 residues. Germline CDR1 and CDR2: SGHTA and FQGTGA. The V end lost 2 bases, the J end lost 6 bases, and 10 bases lay between the germline ends. Produced via immunoSEQ multiplex PCR; TCRdb's table is partial and in-frame only. The data contain about 140,000 clones, roughly 94% of them singletons. This specimen comes from a study of control samples from healthy donors and cancer patients. The origin of this receptor is a man aged 35 to 55 in good health. The sequencing sample was made of blood. The chain carries TRBV7-3 and TRBJ1-2, with a tentative D call TRBD1 (5 bases). The CDR3 region is CASSLLPQDGYTF. CDR3 coding DNA: TGTGCCAGCAGCTTACTCCCACAGGATGGCTACACCTTC. The full variable domain, with the rest looked up from reference TRBV7-3 and TRBJ1-2, is GAGVSQTPSNKVTEKGKYVELRCDPISGHTALYWYRQSLGQGPEFLIYFQGTGAADDSGLPNDRFFAVRPEGSVSTLKIQRTERGDSAVYLCASSLLPQDGYTFGSGTRLTVV.